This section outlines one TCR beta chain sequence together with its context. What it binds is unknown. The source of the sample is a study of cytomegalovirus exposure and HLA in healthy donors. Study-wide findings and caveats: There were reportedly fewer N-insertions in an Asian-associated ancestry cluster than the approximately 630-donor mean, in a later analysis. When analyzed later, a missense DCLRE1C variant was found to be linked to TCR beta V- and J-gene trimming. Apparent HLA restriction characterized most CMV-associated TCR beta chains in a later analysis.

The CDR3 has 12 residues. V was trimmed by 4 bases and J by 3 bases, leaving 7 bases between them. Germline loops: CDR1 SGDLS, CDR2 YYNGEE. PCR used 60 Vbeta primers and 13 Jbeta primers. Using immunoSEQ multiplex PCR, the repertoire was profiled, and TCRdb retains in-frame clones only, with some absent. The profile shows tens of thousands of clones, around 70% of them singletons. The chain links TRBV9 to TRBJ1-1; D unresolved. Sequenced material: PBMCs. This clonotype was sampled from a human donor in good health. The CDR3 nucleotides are TGTGCCAGCAGCTCTACGTACACTGAAGCTTTCTTT. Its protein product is CASSSTYTEAFF.